This T cell receptor (beta chain) was captured in a study of blood T cell repertoires in COVID-19. The overall study: Acute and convalescent COVID-19 samples came from the United States, Italy and Spain.

In the original workflow: Amplifying reference gene primers gave estimates of nucleated cell counts. The repertoire was sequenced with immunoSEQ multiplex PCR; TCRdb's copy has only in-frame clones and lacks some. V, J and clone size are taken as reported in that table, and D and trimming were inferred from the DNA itself. The data contain about 350,000 clones, 85% to 90% of them singletons. The study recruited people aged roughly 18 to 89 years across about 25 US areas. This CDR3 has 16 residues. Looked up from germline, CDR1 is LGHDT and CDR2 is YNNKEL (reference sequence). The V segment lost 1 base and the J segment 5 bases; nucleotides outside the gene matches: 10.

Sequenced sample: PBMCs or T cells enriched from blood (not recorded which). This receptor was identified in a woman aged 25 to 39 who had been exposed to COVID-19. The gene calls are TRBV3-1 (or the pseudogene TRBV3-2) and TRBJ1-2, with 7 bases aligning to TRBD1. The CDR3 sequence is CASSQAVGQAIYGYTF. CDR3 bases: TGTGCCAGCAGCCAAGCGGTCGGACAGGCGATATATGGCTACACCTTC.